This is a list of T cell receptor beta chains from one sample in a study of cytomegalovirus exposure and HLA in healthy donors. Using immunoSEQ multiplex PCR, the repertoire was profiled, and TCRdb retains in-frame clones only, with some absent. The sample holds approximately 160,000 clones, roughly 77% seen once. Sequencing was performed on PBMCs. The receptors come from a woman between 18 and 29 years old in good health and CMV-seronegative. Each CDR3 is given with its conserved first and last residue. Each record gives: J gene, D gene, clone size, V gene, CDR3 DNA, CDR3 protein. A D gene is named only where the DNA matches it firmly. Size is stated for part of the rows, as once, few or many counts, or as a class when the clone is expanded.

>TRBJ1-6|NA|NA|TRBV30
TGTGCCTGGGGTCCGGGAATAAGTAATTCACCCCTCCACTTT
CAWGPGISNSPLHF
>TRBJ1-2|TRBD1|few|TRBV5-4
TGTGCCAGCAGCAGTGGACAGGGTTTCAACTATGGCTACACCTTC
CASSSGQGFNYGYTF
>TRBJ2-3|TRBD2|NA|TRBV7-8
TGTGCCAGCAGCTTAGTGCGGGGGGTAGGGGATACGCAGTATTTT
CASSLVRGVGDTQYF
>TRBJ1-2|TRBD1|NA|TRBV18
TGTGCCAGCTCACCTTCGGACAGGGGAATTGGCTACACCTTC
CASSPSDRGIGYTF
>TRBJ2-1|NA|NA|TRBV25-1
TGTGCCAGCAGTGAGGGGGCGGAGGGGGGGGACAATGAGCAGTTCTTC
CASSEGAEGGDNEQFF
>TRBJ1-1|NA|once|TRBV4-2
TGTGCCAGCAGCCCGACATTGAACACTGAAGCTTTCTTT
CASSPTLNTEAFF
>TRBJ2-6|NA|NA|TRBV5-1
TGCGCCAGCAGCGAAGACAGCTCTGGGGCCAACGTCCTGACTTTC
CASSEDSSGANVLTF
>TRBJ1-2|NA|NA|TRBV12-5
TGTGCTAGTGGTTCCCCCGACAGCCCTAACTATGGCTACACCTTC
CASGSPDSPNYGYTF
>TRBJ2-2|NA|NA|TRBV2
TGTGCCAGCACGAGGGAGAACACCGGGGAGCTGTTTTTT
CASTRENTGELFF
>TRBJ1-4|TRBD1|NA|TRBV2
TGTGCCAGCAGTGAGTCAGGGGGGACTTACGCTAATGAAAAACTGTTTTTT
CASSESGGTYANEKLFF
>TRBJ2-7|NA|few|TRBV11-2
TGTGCCAGCAGCTTCGGGTGGGCCTACGAGCAGTACTTC
CASSFGWAYEQYF
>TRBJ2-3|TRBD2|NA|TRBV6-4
TGTGCCAGCAGTACTAGCGGGGGGGCCACAGATACGCAGTATTTT
CASSTSGGATDTQYF
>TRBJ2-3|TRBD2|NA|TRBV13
TGTGCCAGCAGCTTAGATGGGACTAGCGGGAGTGGAGATACGCAGTATTTT
CASSLDGTSGSGDTQYF
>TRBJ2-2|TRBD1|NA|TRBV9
TGTGCCAGCAGCCCCGGGACAGGGGTCACCGGGGAGCTGTTTTTT
CASSPGTGVTGELFF
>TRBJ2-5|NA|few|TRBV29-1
TGCAGCGTTGAAGATCTTGGGCCTAGAAGGGAGTCTGACGAGACCCAGTACTTC
CSVEDLGPRRESDETQYF
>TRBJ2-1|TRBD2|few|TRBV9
TGTGCCAGCAGCGTAGTTGGTGGGGGGGCCTACAATGAGCAGTTCTTC
CASSVVGGGAYNEQFF
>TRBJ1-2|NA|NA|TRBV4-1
TGCGCCAGCAGCCATGGATTACAGGGATCTAACTATGGCTACACCTTC
CASSHGLQGSNYGYTF
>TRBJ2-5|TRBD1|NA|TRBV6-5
TGTGCCAGCAGACCACAGGGGGCTCGGGGGGAGACCCAGTACTTC
CASRPQGARGETQYF
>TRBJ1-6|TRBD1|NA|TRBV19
TGTGCCAGTAGGGGACAGGGGGCAGAAAATTCACCCCTCCACTTT
CASRGQGAENSPLHF
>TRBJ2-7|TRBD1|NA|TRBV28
TGTGCCAGCAGTCGGGACAGTTCCTACGAGCAGTACTTC
CASSRDSSYEQYF